These 5 T cell receptor beta chains share one sample of origin, sequenced in a study of T cell changes during pregnancy in multiple sclerosis (dated by TCRdb to the late 2010s). Library creation used the immunoSEQ multiplex PCR assay. TCRdb holds this immuneACCESS table with in-frame rearrangements only. Some clones are missing; in checked studies, unresolved V genes explain under half, and the rest has no known cause. The sample profile shows around 71,000 clones; 90% to 95% of them were found once. The ten largest clones take up over 1% of the sample. Sequenced material: peripheral blood, taken in the third trimester of pregnancy. The receptors shown here come from a female donor with multiple sclerosis, enrolled in a pregnancy study.

The chain has TRBV7-9 and TRBJ2-7, with 8 bases fitting TRBD1. Germline V CDR1 and CDR2: SEHNR, FQNEAQ (reference sequence). After removal of 4 bases from V and 3 bases from J, the junction contained 8 bases not matched to a gene. The CDR3 totals 15 residues. CDR3 in amino acids: CASSSSGTGHYEQYF. The CDR3 DNA reads as TGTGCCAGCAGCTCCTCCGGGACAGGCCACTACGAGCAGTACTTC.

This rearrangement joins TRBV5-1 to TRBJ1-2, with D tentatively TRBD1 (6 bases). V was shortened by 2 bases and J by 8 bases, with 13 bases between the two germline ends. CDR3 length equals 13 residues. In germline, CDR1 is SGHRS, CDR2 YFSETQ. The CDR3 here is CASSLITGKGYTF. The CDR3 DNA is TGCGCCAGCAGCTTAATTACAGGGAAGGGCTACACCTTC. Combining the CDR3 with reference TRBV5-1 and TRBJ1-2 gives the whole variable domain KAGVTQTPRYLIKTRGQQVTLSCSPISGHRSVSWYQQTPGQGLQFLFEYFSETQRNKGNFPGRFSGRQFSNSRSEMNVSTLELGDSALYLCASSLITGKGYTFGSGTRLTVV.

V and J are TRBV27 and TRBJ1-5; 9 bases map to TRBD1. The CDR3 extends over 13 amino acids. Trimming took 5 bases from V and 6 from J; bases not matched to a gene: 2. Germline V gene sequence: CDR1 MNHEY, CDR2 SMNVEV (reference sequence). The CDR3 loop reads CASSNRGLQPQHF. In DNA, the CDR3 is TGTGCCAGCAGTAACAGGGGGCTTCAGCCCCAGCATTTT.

The chain carries TRBV7-2 and TRBJ2-1, with 7 bases lining up with TRBD2. The trim removed 5 bases at V and 7 bases at J, leaving 11 bases unmatched. The CDR3 has 15 amino acids. Germline values: CDR1 SGHTA, CDR2 FQGNSA. The CDR3 sequence: CASSIGSGNVNEQFF. The CDR3 DNA reads TGTGCCAGCAGCATTGGGAGCGGGAATGTAAATGAGCAGTTCTTC.

The chain combines TRBV9 with TRBJ2-7, with 7 bases identical to TRBD2. J was trimmed by 2 bases and V by 0 bases; bases with no gene match: 5. Germline lookup yields CDR1 SGDLS and CDR2 YYNGEE. This CDR3 comprises 15 residues. The CDR3 sequence is CASSVGWGTTYEQYF. The CDR3 nucleotides are TGTGCCAGCAGCGTAGGCTGGGGGACTACCTACGAGCAGTACTTC.